This note documents a single T cell receptor beta chain sequence. The data are from a study of blood T cells in healthy people across ages. For the second PCR, which ran for roughly 6 to 12 cycles, a sample-barcoded 5' primer and a J-beta primer mix were used. Using its own MiXCR run on the 5' RACE reads, TCRdb lists one record per CDR3 protein. The repertoire holds about 1.8 million distinct CDR3 sequences, with 40% to 55% as singletons. This CDR3 spans 15 amino acids. Germline values: CDR1 KGHSH, CDR2 LQKENI. J is TRBJ2-1 and V is TRBV18; D is unresolved. The end of the DNA is better explained by TRBJ2-7, so the J call may be wrong. This receptor was taken from a woman in her 40s in good health. The sample comprised blood. The DNA of the CDR3 is TGTGCCAGCTCACCGGCGGCAGACCCCTACAATGAGCAGTACTTC. Its protein is CASSPAADPYNEQYF.